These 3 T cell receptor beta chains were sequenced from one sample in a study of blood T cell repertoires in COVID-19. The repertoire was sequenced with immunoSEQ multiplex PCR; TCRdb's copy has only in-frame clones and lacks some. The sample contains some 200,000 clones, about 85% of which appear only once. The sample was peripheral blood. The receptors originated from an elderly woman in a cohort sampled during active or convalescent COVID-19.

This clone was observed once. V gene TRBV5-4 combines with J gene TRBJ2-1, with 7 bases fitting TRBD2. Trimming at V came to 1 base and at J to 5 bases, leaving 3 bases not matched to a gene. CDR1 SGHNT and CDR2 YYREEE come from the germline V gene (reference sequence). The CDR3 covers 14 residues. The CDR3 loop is CASSLWTRHNEQFF. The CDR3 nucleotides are TGTGCCAGCAGCTTGTGGACTAGACACAATGAGCAGTTCTTC.

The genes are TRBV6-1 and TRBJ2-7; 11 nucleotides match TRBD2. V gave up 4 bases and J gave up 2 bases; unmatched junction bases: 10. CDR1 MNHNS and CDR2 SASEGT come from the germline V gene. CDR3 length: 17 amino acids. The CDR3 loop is CASSAGTSGYHPYEQYV. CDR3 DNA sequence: TGTGCCAGCAGTGCCGGGACTAGCGGCTACCACCCCTACGAGCAGTACGTC.

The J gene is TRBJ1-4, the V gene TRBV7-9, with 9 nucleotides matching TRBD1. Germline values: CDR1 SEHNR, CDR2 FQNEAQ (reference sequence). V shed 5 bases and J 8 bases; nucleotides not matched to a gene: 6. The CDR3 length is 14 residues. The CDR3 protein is CASSQDRGGEKLFF. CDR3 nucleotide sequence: TGTGCCAGCAGCCAGGACAGGGGAGGCGAAAAACTGTTTTTT.